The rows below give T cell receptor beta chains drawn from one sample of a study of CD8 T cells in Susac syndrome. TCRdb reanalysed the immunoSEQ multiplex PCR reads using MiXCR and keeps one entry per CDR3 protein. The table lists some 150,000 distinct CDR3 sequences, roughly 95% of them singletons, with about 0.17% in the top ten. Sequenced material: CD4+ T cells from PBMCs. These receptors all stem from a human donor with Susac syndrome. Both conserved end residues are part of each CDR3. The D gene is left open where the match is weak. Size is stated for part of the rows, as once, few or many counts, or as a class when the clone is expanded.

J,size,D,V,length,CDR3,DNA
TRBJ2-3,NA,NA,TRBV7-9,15,CASSREGVGADTQYF,TGTGCCAGCAGCCGGGAAGGGGTTGGGGCAGATACGCAGTATTTT
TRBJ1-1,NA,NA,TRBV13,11,CASSLQTEAFF,TGTGCCAGCAGCTTACAAACTGAAGCTTTCTTT
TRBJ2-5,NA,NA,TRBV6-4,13,CASSPGGKETQYF,TGTGCCAGCTCCCCCGGGGGCAAAGAGACCCAGTACTTC
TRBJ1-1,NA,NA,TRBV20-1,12,CSASRAPTEAFF,TGCAGTGCTTCCAGGGCACCAACTGAAGCTTTCTTT
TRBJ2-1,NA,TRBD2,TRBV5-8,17,CASSWSLLRGGYNEQFF,TGTGCCAGCAGCTGGAGCCTTTTGCGCGGGGGGTACAATGAGCAGTTCTTC
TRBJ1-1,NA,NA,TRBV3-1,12,CASSQEGAQAFF,TGTGCCAGCAGCCAAGAGGGGGCCCAAGCTTTCTTT
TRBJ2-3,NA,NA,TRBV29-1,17,CSVAPSSSEASTDTQYF,TGCAGCGTTGCCCCCTCTTCTAGCGAGGCTAGCACAGATACGCAGTATTTT
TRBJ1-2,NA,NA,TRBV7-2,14,CASSWGVSPYGYTF,TGTGCCAGCAGCTGGGGGGTAAGCCCCTATGGCTACACCTTC
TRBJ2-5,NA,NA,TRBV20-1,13,CSTPQDAGWTQYF,TGCAGTACCCCACAGGATGCCGGGTGGACCCAGTACTTC
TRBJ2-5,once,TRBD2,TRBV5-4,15,CASSHRGGGMETQYF,TGTGCCAGCAGCCATCGGGGGGGTGGGATGGAGACCCAGTACTTC
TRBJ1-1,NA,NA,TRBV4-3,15,CASSQEVWQGREAFF,TGCGCCAGCAGCCAAGAAGTCTGGCAGGGTCGGGAAGCTTTCTTT
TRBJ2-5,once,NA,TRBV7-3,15,CASSLTLHPGETQYF,TGTGCCAGCAGCTTAACGCTACACCCGGGCGAGACCCAGTACTTC
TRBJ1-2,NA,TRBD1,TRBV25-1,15,CASSVEGTALGGYTF,TGTGCCAGCAGTGTTGAAGGGACAGCCTTAGGGGGCTACACCTTC
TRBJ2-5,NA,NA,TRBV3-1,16,CASSQDTVGILGTQYF,TGTGCCAGCAGCCAAGATACGGTTGGGATCCTAGGGACCCAGTACTTC
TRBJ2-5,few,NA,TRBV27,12,CASSLYGETQYF,TGTGCCAGCAGTTTATATGGGGAGACCCAGTACTTC
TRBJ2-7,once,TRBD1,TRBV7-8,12,CASSGQVHEQYF,TGTGCCAGCAGCGGACAGGTCCACGAGCAGTACTTC
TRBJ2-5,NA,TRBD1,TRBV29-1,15,CSVERQGRRGETQYF,TGCAGCGTTGAACGACAGGGCCGCCGGGGAGAGACCCAGTACTTC
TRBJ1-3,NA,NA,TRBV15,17,CATSRDYGWGEGNTIYF,TGTGCCACCAGCAGAGATTACGGATGGGGTGAAGGAAACACCATATATTTT
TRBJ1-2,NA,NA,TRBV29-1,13,CSVGGGGNYGYTF,TGCAGCGTTGGAGGCGGGGGGAACTATGGCTACACCTTC
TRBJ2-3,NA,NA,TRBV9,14,CASSVDPKVDTQYF,TGTGCCAGCAGCGTAGACCCAAAAGTAGATACGCAGTATTTT
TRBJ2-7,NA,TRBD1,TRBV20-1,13,CSASQTGAYEQYF,TGCAGTGCTAGTCAGACAGGGGCCTACGAGCAGTACTTC
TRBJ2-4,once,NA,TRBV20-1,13,CSAREGPKNIQYF,TGCAGTGCTAGAGAGGGGCCCAAAAACATTCAGTACTTC
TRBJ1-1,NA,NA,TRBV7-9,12,CASRRGGTEAFF,TGTGCCAGCCGCCGGGGGGGAACTGAAGCTTTCTTT
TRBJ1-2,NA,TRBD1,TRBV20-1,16,CSARDVTGNGNYGYTF,TGCAGTGCTAGAGATGTGACAGGGAACGGGAACTATGGCTACACCTTC
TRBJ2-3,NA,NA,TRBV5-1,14,CASSSFSYTDTQYF,TGCGCCAGCAGCTCCTTCTCTTACACAGATACGCAGTATTTT
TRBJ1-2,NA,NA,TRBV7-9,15,CASSLGPPKLYGYTF,TGTGCCAGCAGCCTTGGGCCCCCAAAGCTCTATGGCTACACCTTC
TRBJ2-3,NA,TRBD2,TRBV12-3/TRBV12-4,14,CASSLLAGVDTQYF,TGTGCCAGCAGTTTACTAGCGGGGGTAGATACGCAGTATTTT
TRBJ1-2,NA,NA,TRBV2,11,CASGGVYGYTF,TGTGCCAGCGGGGGGGTGTATGGCTACACCTTC
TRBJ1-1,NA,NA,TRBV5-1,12,CASGPDVTEAFF,TGCGCCAGCGGTCCCGACGTCACTGAAGCTTTCTTT
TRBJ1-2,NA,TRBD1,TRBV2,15,CASSERGQSFDGYTF,TGTGCCAGCAGTGAAAGGGGACAGTCCTTCGATGGCTACACCTTC
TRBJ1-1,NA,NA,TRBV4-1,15,CASRTPRGPNTEAFF,TGCGCCAGCAGGACCCCTCGGGGGCCGAACACTGAAGCTTTCTTT
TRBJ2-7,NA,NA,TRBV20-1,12,CSARQTGYEQYF,TGCAGTGCTAGACAGACTGGCTACGAGCAGTACTTC
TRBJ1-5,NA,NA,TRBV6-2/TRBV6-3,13,CASSFARDQPQHF,TGTGCCAGCAGTTTTGCCCGCGATCAGCCCCAGCATTTT
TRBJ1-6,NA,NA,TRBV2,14,CASSPQGEGSPLHF,TGTGCCAGCAGCCCACAGGGAGAGGGTTCACCCCTCCACTTT
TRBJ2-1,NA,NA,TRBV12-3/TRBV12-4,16,CASSKWGGAGYNEQFF,TGTGCCAGCAGCAAATGGGGGGGCGCGGGGTACAATGAGCAGTTCTTC
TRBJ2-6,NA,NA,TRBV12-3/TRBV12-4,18,CASSLSRAPSSGANVLTF,TGTGCCAGCAGTTTATCTCGGGCCCCGAGCTCTGGGGCCAACGTCCTGACTTTC
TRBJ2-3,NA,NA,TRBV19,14,CASTIGQPTDTQYF,TGTGCCAGTACAATCGGACAGCCCACAGATACGCAGTATTTT
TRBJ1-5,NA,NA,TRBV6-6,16,CASSLGRTYSNQPQHF,TGTGCCAGCAGTCTAGGACGGACATATAGCAATCAGCCCCAGCATTTT
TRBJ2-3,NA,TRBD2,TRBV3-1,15,CASSLASGGGDTQYF,TGTGCCAGCAGCCTGGCTAGCGGGGGTGGAGATACGCAGTATTTT
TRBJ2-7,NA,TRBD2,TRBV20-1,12,CSSSRGDYEQYF,TGCAGTTCATCTCGGGGGGACTACGAGCAGTACTTC
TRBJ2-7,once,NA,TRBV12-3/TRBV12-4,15,CASSSQLSGTYEQYF,TGTGCCAGCAGCTCTCAACTTTCAGGGACCTACGAGCAGTACTTC
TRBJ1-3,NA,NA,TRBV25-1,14,CASSRTNLGNTIYF,TGTGCCAGCAGTCGGACGAATTTAGGAAACACCATATATTTT
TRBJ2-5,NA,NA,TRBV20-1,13,CSASGQGLETQYF,TGCAGTGCTAGCGGGCAGGGGCTGGAGACCCAGTACTTC
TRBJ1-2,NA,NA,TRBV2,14,CASHGTSGGYGYTF,TGTGCCAGCCATGGGACGTCGGGGGGCTATGGCTACACCTTC
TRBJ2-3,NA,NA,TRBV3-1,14,CASSQGWGADTQYF,TGTGCCAGCAGCCAAGGGTGGGGGGCGGATACGCAGTATTTT
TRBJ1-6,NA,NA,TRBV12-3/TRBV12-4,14,CASSLIGGDSPLHF,TGTGCCAGCAGTCTTATAGGGGGAGATTCACCCCTCCACTTT
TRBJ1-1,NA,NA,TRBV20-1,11,CSASRTQEAFF,TGCAGTGCTAGCCGGACCCAGGAAGCTTTCTTT
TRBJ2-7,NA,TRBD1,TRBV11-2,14,CASTSGTGGREQYF,TGTGCCAGCACCTCCGGGACAGGGGGCAGGGAGCAGTACTTC
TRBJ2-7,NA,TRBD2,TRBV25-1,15,CASSGPERGTYEQYF,TGTGCCAGCAGTGGACCGGAGCGGGGCACCTACGAGCAGTACTTC